The T cell receptor (beta chain) under discussion was sequenced for a study of blood T cells in healthy people across ages. This CDR3 has 16 residues. Per the germline V gene, CDR1 is MNHEY and CDR2 is SMNVEV (reference sequence). Trimming cost V 6 bases and J 0 bases, with 15 bases left between them. The authors ran a second PCR of about 6 to 11 cycles using a sample-barcoded 5' primer and a J-beta primer mix. MiXCR was run by TCRdb on the 5' RACE reads, yielding one entry per CDR3 protein. The sample includes about 970,000 distinct CDR3 sequences, roughly 51% of them seen just once. There are a few counts of this clonotype.

V is TRBV27 and J is TRBJ1-5, with no clear D. The sample taken for sequencing was blood. The TCR sequence derives from a woman aged 60-75 years in good health. In DNA form, the CDR3 reads TGTGCCAGCAGAGAAAGAAGTTTCAGTAGCAATCAGCCCCAGCATTTT. It encodes CASRERSFSSNQPQHF.